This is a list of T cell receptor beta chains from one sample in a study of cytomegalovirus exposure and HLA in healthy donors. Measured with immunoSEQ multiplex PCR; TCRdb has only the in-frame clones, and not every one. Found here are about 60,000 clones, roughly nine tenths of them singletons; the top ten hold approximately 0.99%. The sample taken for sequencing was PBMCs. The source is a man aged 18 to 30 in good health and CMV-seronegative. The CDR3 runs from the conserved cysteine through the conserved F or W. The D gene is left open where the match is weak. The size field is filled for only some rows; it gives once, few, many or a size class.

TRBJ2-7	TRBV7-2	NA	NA	TGTGCCAGCAGCTTGCCGAGCTCCTACGAGCAGTACTTC	CASSLPSSYEQYF
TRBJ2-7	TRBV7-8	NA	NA	TGTGCCAGCAGCTTAGCGCAGGACAGTACCTACGAGCAGTACTTC	CASSLAQDSTYEQYF
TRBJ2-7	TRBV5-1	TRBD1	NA	TGCGCCAGCAGCTTTACAATCACCGGGACAGGGGTGGGGGAGCAGTACTTC	CASSFTITGTGVGEQYF
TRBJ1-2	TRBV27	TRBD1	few	TGTGCCAGCAGTTTATGGCAGGGGGGTGGCTACACCTTC	CASSLWQGGGYTF
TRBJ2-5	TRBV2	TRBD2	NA	TGTGCCAGCAGTTGGAGCTTCCGGGGGGTTTTAGAGACCCAGTACTTC	CASSWSFRGVLETQYF
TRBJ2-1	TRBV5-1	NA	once	TGCGCCAGCAGCTTTTCAGGGGGAGGAGGCAATGAGCAGTTCTTC	CASSFSGGGGNEQFF
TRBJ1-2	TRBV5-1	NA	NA	TGCGCCAGCAGCGCCCAGGGTTCGTTCTATGGCTACACCTTC	CASSAQGSFYGYTF
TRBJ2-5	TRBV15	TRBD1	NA	TGTGCCACCACCCCGGGACAGATATTTATTTCGGCGAGGGAGACCCAGTACTTC	CATTPGQIFISARETQYF
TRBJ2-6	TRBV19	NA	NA	TGTGCCAGTAGTATAGGCGCGGCGTTCAGCTCTGGGGCCAACGTCCTGACTTTC	CASSIGAAFSSGANVLTF
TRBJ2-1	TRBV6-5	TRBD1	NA	TGTGCCAGCAGTTGGACTGTACAGGGGTACAATGAGCAGTTCTTC	CASSWTVQGYNEQFF
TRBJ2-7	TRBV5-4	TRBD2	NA	TGTGCCAGCAGCTTTAGCGGGAGGCCCTCCTCCTACGAGCAGTACTTC	CASSFSGRPSSYEQYF
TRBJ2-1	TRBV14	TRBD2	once	TGTGCCAGCGGGCCTAGCGGGAGGTACAATGAGCAGTTCTTC	CASGPSGRYNEQFF
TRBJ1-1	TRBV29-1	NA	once	TGCAGCGTTTCTCGGGGGAACACTGAAGCTTTCTTT	CSVSRGNTEAFF
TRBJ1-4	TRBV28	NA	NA	TGTGCCAGCACCCCCAGGCGGGGGGCAACTAATGAAAAACTGTTTTTT	CASTPRRGATNEKLFF
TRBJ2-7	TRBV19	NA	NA	TGTGCCAGTAGTCCAAGGGGGACCACCTACGAGCAGTACTTC	CASSPRGTTYEQYF
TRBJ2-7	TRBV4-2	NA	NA	TGTGCCAGCAGCCAAGTGGGAGGATACGAGCAGTACTTC	CASSQVGGYEQYF
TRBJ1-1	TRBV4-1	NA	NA	TGCGCCAGCAGCCAATTTCTGGGGGCTGAGGAAGCTTTCTTT	CASSQFLGAEEAFF
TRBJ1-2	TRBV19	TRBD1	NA	TGTGCCAGTAGCCTGGACAGGGGTCTATATGGCTACACCTTC	CASSLDRGLYGYTF
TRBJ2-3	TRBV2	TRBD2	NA	TGTGCCAGCAAGGGACTAGCGGGAGTGGGAGGAGATACGCAGTATTTT	CASKGLAGVGGDTQYF
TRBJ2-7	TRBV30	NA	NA	TGTGCCTGGAGTGGATCGGGCTACGAGCAGTACTTC	CAWSGSGYEQYF
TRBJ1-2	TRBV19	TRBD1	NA	TGTGCCAGTAGTCGTCAACAGGGGAATGGAGGCTACACCTTC	CASSRQQGNGGYTF
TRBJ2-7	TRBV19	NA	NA	TGTGCCAGTAGTATCGGACAGAGCTCCTACGAGCAGTACTTC	CASSIGQSSYEQYF
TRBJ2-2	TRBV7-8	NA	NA	TGTGCCAGCAGCTTAGGTGGCAGACTCACCAGGGACACCGGGGAGCTGTTTTTT	CASSLGGRLTRDTGELFF
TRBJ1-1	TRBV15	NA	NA	TGTGCCACCAGCAGAGATAGTGGCACTGAAGCTTTCTTT	CATSRDSGTEAFF
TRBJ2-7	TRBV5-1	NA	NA	TGCGCCAGCAGGGGGGGTGGGGAGCAGTACTTC	CASRGGGEQYF
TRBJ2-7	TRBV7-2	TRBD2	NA	TGTGCCAGCAGCCTGACTAGCGGGAACCCCTACGAGCAGTACTTC	CASSLTSGNPYEQYF
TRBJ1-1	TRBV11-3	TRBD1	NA	TGTGCCAGCAGCTTGGGACAGGGGAGGAGCACTGAAGCTTTCTTT	CASSLGQGRSTEAFF
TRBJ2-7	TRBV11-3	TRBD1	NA	TGTGCCAGCAGCTCCGGGACAGGGGCCTTCTACGAGCAGTACTTC	CASSSGTGAFYEQYF
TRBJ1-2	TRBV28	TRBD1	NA	TGTGCCAGCAGCTACGGACAGGGGAGTGGCTACACCTTC	CASSYGQGSGYTF
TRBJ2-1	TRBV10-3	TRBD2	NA	TGTGCCACCAATAACCCAGGGCTAGCGGGAGCAGCCTACAATGAGCAGTTCTTC	CATNNPGLAGAAYNEQFF
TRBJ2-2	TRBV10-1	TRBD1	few	TGCGCCAGCACCACCCGGAGCCGACAGGGGTCGAACACCGGGGAGCTGTTTTTT	CASTTRSRQGSNTGELFF
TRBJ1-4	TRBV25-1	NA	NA	TGTGCCAGCAGTAACCTGGAGGGTCTGTTTTTT	CASSNLEGLFF
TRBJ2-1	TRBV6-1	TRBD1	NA	TGTGCCAGCAGGGGGACAGGGTCGGGCAATGAGCAGTTCTTC	CASRGTGSGNEQFF
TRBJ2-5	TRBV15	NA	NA	TGTGCCACCAGCAGAGCGACTTCCCAAGAGACCCAGTACTTC	CATSRATSQETQYF
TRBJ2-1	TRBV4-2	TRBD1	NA	TGTGCCAGCAGCCGCGACAGGGACCATGAGCAGTTCTTC	CASSRDRDHEQFF
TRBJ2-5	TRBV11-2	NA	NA	TGTGCCAGCAGCGGTAGCGGAAAAGAGACCCAGTACTTC	CASSGSGKETQYF
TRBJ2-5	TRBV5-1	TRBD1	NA	TGCGCCAGCAGCTTCTCAGGGGGCATGGGCCAAGAGACCCAGTACTTC	CASSFSGGMGQETQYF
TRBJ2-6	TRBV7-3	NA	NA	TGTGCCAGCAGCTCCTTGGGCTACGGCAGGGCCAACGTCCTGACTTTC	CASSSLGYGRANVLTF
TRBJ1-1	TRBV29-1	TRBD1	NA	TGCAGCGTGAGGACAGGTGCACACACTGAAGCTTTCTTT	CSVRTGAHTEAFF
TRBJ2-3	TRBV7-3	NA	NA	TGTGCCAGCAGCGTCGAGGGCCGAAATACGCAGTATTTT	CASSVEGRNTQYF
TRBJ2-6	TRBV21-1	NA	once	TGTGCCAGCAGAATCATCTCTGGGGCCAACGTCCTGACTTTC	CASRIISGANVLTF
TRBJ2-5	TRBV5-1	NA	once	TGCGCCAGCAGCTTGGTCGGGACTTTAACCCAAGAGACCCAGTACTTC	CASSLVGTLTQETQYF
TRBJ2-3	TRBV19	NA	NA	TGTGCCAGTAGTATTGGGGGGGCAGAAGATACGCAGTATTTT	CASSIGGAEDTQYF
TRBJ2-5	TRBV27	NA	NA	TGTGCCAGCAGTTTCGCGGGGCAAGAGACCCAGTACTTC	CASSFAGQETQYF
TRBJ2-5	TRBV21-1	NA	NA	TGTGCCAGCAGCAAAGGGCATAATCGGGGGATATTGGACGAGACCCAGTACTTC	CASSKGHNRGILDETQYF
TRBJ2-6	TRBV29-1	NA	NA	TGCAGCGGGCTGACAGCTGGGGCCAACGTCCTGACTTTC	CSGLTAGANVLTF
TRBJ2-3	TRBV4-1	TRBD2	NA	TGCGCCAGCAGCCACTCACGGGCTAGCGGGAATCCTAGCACAGATACGCAGTATTTT	CASSHSRASGNPSTDTQYF
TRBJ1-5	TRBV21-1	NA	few	TGTGCCAGCATCGGCAGGGAACCTCAGCCCCAGCATTTT	CASIGREPQPQHF
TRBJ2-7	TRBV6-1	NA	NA	TGTGCCAGCAGTGATGTTTCTTTCTCCTACGAGCAGTACTTC	CASSDVSFSYEQYF
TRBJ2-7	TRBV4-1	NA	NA	TGCGCCAGCAGCCACCAAGGGGAAGGGGCCTACGAGCAGTACTTC	CASSHQGEGAYEQYF
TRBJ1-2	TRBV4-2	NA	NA	TGTGCCAGCAGCCAAGGAGAGGGAATCGGCTATGGCTACACCTTC	CASSQGEGIGYGYTF
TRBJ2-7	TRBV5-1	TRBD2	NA	TGCGCCAGCAGCCTCCTTAGCGGGAGTCATTCCTACGAGCAGTACTTC	CASSLLSGSHSYEQYF
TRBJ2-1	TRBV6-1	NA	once	TGTGCCAGCACCGAGGGCCTCTCCTACAATGAGCAGTTCTTC	CASTEGLSYNEQFF
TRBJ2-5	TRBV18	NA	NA	TGTGCCAGCTCAGGAGGGACGGCTCAAGAGACCCAGTACTTC	CASSGGTAQETQYF
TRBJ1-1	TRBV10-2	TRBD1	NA	TGCGCCAGCAAGGACAGGGGCACTGAAGCTTTCTTT	CASKDRGTEAFF
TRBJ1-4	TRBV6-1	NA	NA	TGTGCCAGCAGTGACATCCCAGAAAATGAAAAACTGTTTTTT	CASSDIPENEKLFF
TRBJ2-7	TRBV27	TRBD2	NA	TGTGCCAGCAGTCTAGCGGGAGACTACGAGCAGTACTTC	CASSLAGDYEQYF
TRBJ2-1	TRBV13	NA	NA	TGTGCCAGCAGCTCCACCGGGACTGAGGAGTTCTTC	CASSSTGTEEFF
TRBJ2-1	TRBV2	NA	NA	TGTGCCAGCAGTGGTAGGGAGGTAGTAAATGAGCAGTTCTTC	CASSGREVVNEQFF
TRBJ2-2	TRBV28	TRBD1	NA	TGTGCCAGCAGCCCCGGACAGGGCTACACCGGGGAGCTGTTTTTT	CASSPGQGYTGELFF